This T cell receptor beta chain was sequenced during a study of control samples from healthy donors and cancer patients. This clone is a singleton in its sample. The CDR3 is 17 residues long. The V gene end was trimmed by 0 bases and the J gene end by 0 bases; junction bases not matched to a gene: 5. Looked up from germline, CDR1 is SGDLS and CDR2 is YYNGEE. Some clones are missing from TCRdb's copy, which holds only in-frame ones; the method was immunoSEQ multiplex PCR. This sample carries some 120,000 clones, 93% of them seen once, and the ten largest clones take about 1.7%. The chain couples TRBV9 to TRBJ1-2; 10 nucleotides line up with TRBD1. The source material was PBMCs. The TCR comes from a man aged 50 or older with head and neck cancer. In nucleotides, the CDR3 is TGTGCCAGCAGCGTAGGAATCGGGACAGGGGCTAACTATGGCTACACCTTC. This gives the protein CASSVGIGTGANYGYTF.